One and the same sample provided the 16 T cell receptor beta chains below, sequenced in a study of T cell responses to AZD1222 COVID-19 vaccine. Only in-frame clones appear in the TCRdb table, and some are missing; sequencing was by immunoSEQ multiplex PCR. The table lists some 150,000 clones, approximately 93% of them singletons. The sequenced sample was peripheral blood, obtained on day 0 of AZD1222 vaccination. The source of these receptors is an adult in good health.

The V and J genes are TRBV12-5 and TRBJ1-1, with no clear D. Trimming stripped 5 bases from V and 7 bases from J, with 11 bases between. CDR1 is LGHNT, CDR2 FRNRAP, per germline. The CDR3 length is 12 residues. In DNA form, the CDR3 reads TGTGCTAGTGGTCCCCCCCAAGGTGAAGCTTTCTTT. Amino acids: CASGPPQGEAFF.

The table lists this clone with a count of one. The chain couples TRBV3-1 (or the pseudogene TRBV3-2) to TRBJ2-1; TRBD1 matches at 7 bases. The CDR3 is 15 residues long. The germline CDR1 and CDR2 sequences are LGHDT and YNNKEL (reference sequence). V shed 0 bases and J 10 bases; nucleotides not matched to a gene: 9. The CDR3 protein is CASSQEERGGNEQFF. CDR3 coding DNA: TGTGCCAGCAGCCAAGAGGAGCGAGGGGGCAACGAGCAGTTCTTC.

V and J are TRBV6-5 and TRBJ2-1; weak D call: TRBD1 (6 bases). The CDR3 has 13 amino acids. Germline CDR1 and CDR2: MNHEY and SVGAGI. V lost 6 bases to trimming and J lost 6 bases, with 12 bases between them. The CDR3 nucleotides read TGTGCCAGCAGAAGACAGGTTCTCAATGAGCAGTTCTTC. It translates to CASRRQVLNEQFF.

The chain uses TRBV10-3 and TRBJ1-1, with 8 bases fitting TRBD1. This CDR3 has 12 amino acids. V shed 8 bases and J 4 bases; nucleotides not matched to a gene: 3. From germline, CDR1 is ENHRY and CDR2 SYGVKD. The CDR3 loop is CAIGQGFTEAFF. The CDR3 DNA reads as TGTGCCATCGGACAGGGCTTCACTGAAGCTTTCTTT.

This clone was found once. V and J are TRBV18 and TRBJ1-1; TRBD1 might be the D (5 bases). In germline, CDR1 is KGHSH, CDR2 LQKENI. CDR3 length: 15 residues. The ends were cut back, 3 bases at V and 2 bases at J, with 13 bases in the middle. The CDR3 DNA reads as TGTGCCAGCTCACCTTCAGGGTACCCAAACACTGAAGCTTTCTTT. This sequence encodes CASSPSGYPNTEAFF.

This rearrangement joins TRBV10-1 to TRBJ2-7; tentatively, D is TRBD1 or TRBD2 (5 bases each). Germline CDR1 reads WNHNN; CDR2 reads SYGVQD (reference sequence). CDR3 length: 13 amino acids. V was clipped by 1 base and J by 4 bases, with 8 bases between them. The CDR3 DNA sequence: TGCGCCAGCAGTGAGTTTGGGGGATACGAGCAGTACTTC. It is translated as CASSEFGGYEQYF.

In the case of this clone: Within the sample, other DNA sequences also encode this same CDR3. V gene TRBV5-1 combines with J gene TRBJ2-7; D remains ambiguous. This CDR3 spans 13 amino acids. V was pared by 0 bases and J by 3 bases, with 7 bases between. Germline lookup yields CDR1 SGHRS and CDR2 YFSETQ. Written as DNA, the CDR3 is TGCGCCAGCAGCTTGGACCTCAGCTACGAGCAGTACTTC. Amino acid sequence: CASSLDLSYEQYF.

In its sample, this clone was seen a few times. CDR3 nucleotide sequence: TGTGCCAGCAGTTTAGCTCCAGGTAGATTCGACGGCTACACCTTC. Its protein is CASSLAPGRFDGYTF. The rearrangement uses TRBV28 and TRBJ1-2; no reliable D call. CDR1 and CDR2 from the germline V gene are MDHEN and SYDVKM. V was pared by 2 bases and J by 8 bases, with 18 bases between. The CDR3 consists of 15 residues.

The chain combines TRBV6-6 with TRBJ2-1, with 7 positions matching TRBD1. The trim removed 6 bases at V and 6 bases at J, leaving 5 bases unmatched. Germline loops: CDR1 MNHNY, CDR2 SVGAGI (reference sequence). This CDR3 region has 13 residues. CDR3 nucleotide sequence: TGTGCCAGCAGCGTCTACAGGGGCAATGAGCAGTTCTTC. It encodes CASSVYRGNEQFF.

The rearrangement uses TRBV7-9 and TRBJ2-2; 10 nucleotides align to TRBD1. The V segment lost 4 bases and the J segment 9 bases; nucleotides outside the gene matches: 5. This CDR3 spans 14 amino acids. Germline V gene sequence: CDR1 SEHNR, CDR2 FQNEAQ (reference sequence). Here the CDR3 reads CASSYRQGAWELFF. As DNA, the CDR3 is TGTGCCAGCAGCTACAGACAGGGGGCTTGGGAGCTGTTTTTT.

The CDR3 is CASSLSPLETQYF. The CDR3 DNA follows: TGTGCCAGCAGCCTCTCCCCCTTAGAGACCCAGTACTTC. V and J are TRBV7-3 and TRBJ2-5; no clear D gene. The ends were cut back, 5 bases at V and 4 bases at J, with 11 bases in the middle. The CDR3 contains 13 residues. Per germline, CDR1 SGHTA and CDR2 FQGTGA.

This clone occurred once. V is TRBV19 and J is TRBJ1-3; the D is unclear. The CDR3 has 14 residues. Germline V gives CDR1 LNHDA, CDR2 SQIVND (reference sequence). V was clipped by 4 bases and J by 0 bases, with 7 bases between them. CDR3 DNA: TGTGCCAGTAGTACGTGGGGCTCTGGAAACACCATATATTTT. Protein product: CASSTWGSGNTIYF. The whole variable domain, remainder taken from reference TRBV19 and TRBJ1-3, is DGGITQSPKYLFRKEGQNVTLSCEQNLNHDAMYWYRQDPGQGLRLIYYSQIVNDFQKGDIAEGYSVSREKKESFPLTVTSAQKNPTAFYLCASSTWGSGNTIYFGEGSWLTVV.

This clone was counted a single time. The gene calls are TRBV19 and TRBJ2-5, with no clear D. CDR3 length: 13 residues. Germline V gene data show CDR1 as LNHDA and CDR2 as SQIVND (reference sequence). Trimming shortened V by 3 bases and J by 3 bases, and 8 bases separated the two germline ends. The CDR3 is CASSINSEETQYF. CDR3 DNA sequence: TGTGCCAGTAGTATTAACTCGGAAGAGACCCAGTACTTC.

This chain uses TRBV9 with TRBJ1-5; TRBD1 aligns across 10 bases. The CDR3 has 17 residues. Germline trimming cut 4 bases from V and 0 bases from J; bases unmatched to any gene: 7. The germline V gene has CDR1 SGDLS and CDR2 YYNGEE. The CDR3 coding sequence is TGTGCCAGCAGCCCCGGGACAGGGGACTATAGCAATCAGCCCCAGCATTTT. Residues: CASSPGTGDYSNQPQHF.

This clone came up once. V usage is TRBV28 and J usage is TRBJ2-7; 9 nucleotides line up with TRBD2. The junction had 11 bases not matched to a gene; V was cut back by 7 bases and J by 4 bases. CDR1 and CDR2 (germline): MDHEN, SYDVKM. The CDR3 loop spans 15 amino acids. The CDR3 DNA reads TGTGCCAGCAACGACTCTAGCGGGAAACTTTACGAGCAGTACTTC. Its translation: CASNDSSGKLYEQYF.

V usage is TRBV21-1 and J usage is TRBJ2-7; the table calls TRBD2, which could not be checked here. TRBV21-1 corresponds to a pseudogene. The CDR3 consists of 20 residues. CDR3 residues: CASSNLWPGLAERSSYEQYF. The CDR3 nucleotides read TGTGCCAGCAGCAATTTGTGGCCGGGACTAGCGGAGAGGAGCTCCTACGAGCAGTACTTC.